The source of this T cell receptor (beta chain) is a study of blood T cell repertoires in COVID-19. Study-wide background: The study drew acute and convalescent COVID-19 samples from the United States, Italy and Spain. From T cells, B-cell-depleted T cells, or PBMCs came the material, which was cDNA or gDNA.

The CDR3 is made up of 14 amino acids. Looked up from germline, CDR1 is SGHNT and CDR2 is YENEEA. V was cut by 3 bases and J by 7 bases, with 13 bases left in between. Original processing methods: Amplified reference gene primers provided the basis for estimating nucleated cell counts. TCRdb's table, derived via immunoSEQ multiplex PCR, lists solely in-frame clones and lacks some. V and J calls and clone size follow that table, whereas D and trimming were derived from the DNA. The top ten hold approximately 0.48% of the sample, which has about 180,000 clones, 90% to 95% seen once. V gene TRBV11-3 combines with J gene TRBJ2-1, with D possibly matching TRBD2 (6 bases). The sequenced material came from peripheral blood. This sequence was found in a man over 45 with acute or convalescent COVID-19. CDR3 in DNA: TGTGCCAGCAGCTTCCGAGGGGCGGGGAATGAGCAGTTCTTC. Protein sequence: CASSFRGAGNEQFF.